The present TCR beta chain was sequenced within a study of blood T cell repertoires in COVID-19 (dated by TCRdb to the early 2020s). For context, the study as a whole: The collaborator samples originated in the United States, Italy and Spain and spanned the acute and convalescent phases of COVID-19. A de-identified subject ID, COVID-19 status, age in years and sex were almost always included in the sample metadata. Where HLA class I and class II types were available, the types were taken from metadata supplied by the sample provider, not from assay-based typing. The samples were drawn from the first 160 participants of the ongoing ImmuneRACE study and from 1,254 subjects provided by 6 global collaborators. Deeply sampled blood TCRbeta repertoires from subjects exposed to, actively infected with, or recovered from COVID-19 were included in the dataset. The prospective study material was composed of cDNA or gDNA derived from T cells, B-cell-depleted T cells, or PBMCs. A freely available public database, intended as a resource for researchers studying the immune response to SARS-CoV-2, is where the repertoires were released. Overall study results and their limits: The quantity of clinical and demographic metadata differed by source and by participant and was supplied without curation.

Per the germline V gene (reference sequence), SGHNT is the CDR1 and YYREEE is the CDR2. Trimming takes 4 bases off V and 4 bases off J; junction bases not matched to a gene: 5. From its cysteine to its valine, the CDR3 spans 13 amino acids. Kept here is only the CDR3 DNA, which spans 39 bases and is read in frame from base 1. TCRbeta CDR3 regions were amplified from genomic DNA using the immunoSEQ Assay, a bias-controlled multiplex PCR. The authors' analysis ran thus. Nucleated cell counts per sample were estimated from amplification of reference gene primers within the assay. To quantify the absolute abundance of each unique TCRbeta CDR3 rearrangement, sequence reads were collapsed and filtered. For each sample, productive Simpson clonality was calculated as the square root of Simpson's diversity index across productive rearrangements. The clones in this table, taken by TCRdb from immuneACCESS, are in-frame only. Not every clone is retained; where verified, under half of the shortfall comes from an unresolved V gene, and the cause of the rest is unknown. That table supplies the V and J calls and clone size; D and trimming were determined from the DNA. A total of under 150,000 clones appear in this sample, more than 65% of them only once. The leading ten clones occupy roughly 1.6% of the sample.

Collaborating institutions collected whole blood in K2EDTA tubes following their own protocols. For TCRbeta analysis, collaborators shipped samples as frozen whole blood, isolated PBMCs, or DNA extracted from either of those sample types. To note about this clone: No cognate antigen has been identified for it. Base qualities are missing; no much larger clone stands one base away.

Sequencing used peripheral blood. The rearranged segments are TRBV5-4 and TRBJ2-7; TRBD1 lines up with 7 middle nucleotides. The sequence was obtained from a man aged 45-60 years with acute or convalescent COVID-19. Here is the DNA: TGTGCCAGCAGCCGGGGACAGAGTTACGAGCAGTACGTC. Translated, this gives CASSRGQSYEQYV.